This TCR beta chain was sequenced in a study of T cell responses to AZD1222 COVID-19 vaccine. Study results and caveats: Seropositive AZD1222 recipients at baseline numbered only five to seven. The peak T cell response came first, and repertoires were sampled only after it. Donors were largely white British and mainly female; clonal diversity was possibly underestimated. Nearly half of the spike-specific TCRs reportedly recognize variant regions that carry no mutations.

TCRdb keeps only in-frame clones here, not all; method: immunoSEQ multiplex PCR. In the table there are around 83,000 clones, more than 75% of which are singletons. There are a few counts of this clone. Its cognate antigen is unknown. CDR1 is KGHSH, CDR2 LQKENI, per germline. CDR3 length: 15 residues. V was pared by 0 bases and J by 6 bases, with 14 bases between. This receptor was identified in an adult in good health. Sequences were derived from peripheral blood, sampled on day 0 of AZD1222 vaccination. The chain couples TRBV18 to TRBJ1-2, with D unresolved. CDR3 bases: TGTGCCAGCTCACCACCGGACGGAGATCTAGATGGCTACACCTTC. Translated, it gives CASSPPDGDLDGYTF.